A selection of T cell receptor beta chains follows, all from one sample in a study of T cell responses to AZD1222 COVID-19 vaccine. The assay was immunoSEQ multiplex PCR, and TCRdb's table has in-frame clones only and misses some. The sample consists of approximately 150,000 clones, 87% of them appearing once. Source: peripheral blood, taken 28 days after the second AZD1222 dose. The receptors originated from an adult who received the AZD1222 COVID-19 vaccine. CDR3s include the opening cysteine and the closing phenylalanine or tryptophan. Each record gives: CDR3 protein, CDR3 DNA, D gene, clone size, J gene, V gene. A D gene is named only where the DNA matches it firmly. The size entry is marked missing in some rows and otherwise reads once, few, many or a size class.

CDR3: CASSQDLTFPAYEQYF; DNA: TGTGCCAGCAGCCAAGATCTGACTTTCCCAGCCTACGAGCAGTACTTC; D: NA; size: NA; J: TRBJ2-7; V: TRBV4-2
CDR3: CATRDLTSMTGELFF; DNA: TGTGCCACCAGGGATTTAACATCGATGACCGGGGAGCTGTTTTTT; D: NA; size: NA; J: TRBJ2-2; V: TRBV10-3
CDR3: CASSDRAGGVGTDTQYF; DNA: TGTGCCAGCAGTGACAGGGCGGGGGGCGTTGGCACAGATACGCAGTATTTT; D: TRBD2; size: NA; J: TRBJ2-3; V: TRBV6-4
CDR3: CASSPRQQETQYF; DNA: TGTGCCAGCTCACCACGACAGCAAGAGACCCAGTACTTC; D: NA; size: NA; J: TRBJ2-5; V: TRBV18
CDR3: CASSVDAGVGEKLFF; DNA: TGTGCCAGCAGCGTAGACGCAGGAGTGGGGGAAAAACTGTTTTTT; D: NA; size: once; J: TRBJ1-4; V: TRBV9
CDR3: CASKKAGDPVSGNTIYF; DNA: TGTGCCAGCAAAAAAGCAGGGGACCCTGTCTCTGGAAACACCATATATTTT; D: NA; size: NA; J: TRBJ1-3; V: TRBV2
CDR3: CASSLDTEGDTQYF; DNA: TGCGCCAGCAGCTTGGATACCGAGGGAGATACGCAGTATTTT; D: NA; size: NA; J: TRBJ2-3; V: TRBV5-1
CDR3: CASSLLGQGTYEQYF; DNA: TGTGCCAGCAGCTTGTTGGGACAGGGGACCTACGAGCAGTACTTC; D: TRBD1; size: NA; J: TRBJ2-7; V: TRBV5-8
CDR3: CASSQVRSLSGANVLTF; DNA: TGCGCCAGCAGCCAAGTAAGGAGTCTCTCTGGGGCCAACGTCCTGACTTTC; D: NA; size: NA; J: TRBJ2-6; V: TRBV4-1
CDR3: CASSLTTSYEQYF; DNA: TGCGCCAGCAGCTTGACAACCTCCTACGAGCAGTACTTC; D: NA; size: NA; J: TRBJ2-7; V: TRBV5-1
CDR3: CASSEAGGGYGEQYF; DNA: TGTGCCAGCAGTGAAGCTGGCGGTGGTTACGGCGAGCAGTACTTC; D: NA; size: NA; J: TRBJ2-7; V: TRBV6-1
CDR3: CSVVGLSTEAFF; DNA: TGCAGCGTTGTAGGGCTCAGCACTGAAGCTTTCTTT; D: NA; size: NA; J: TRBJ1-1; V: TRBV29-1
CDR3: CASSFTGNTEAFF; DNA: TGTGCCAGCAGTTTTACGGGGAACACTGAAGCTTTCTTT; D: NA; size: once; J: TRBJ1-1; V: TRBV12-3/TRBV12-4
CDR3: CASSFTGGTGELFF; DNA: TGTGCCAGCAGCTTCACAGGGGGTACCGGGGAGCTGTTTTTT; D: TRBD1; size: NA; J: TRBJ2-2; V: TRBV7-2
CDR3: CASSRDFYGYTF; DNA: TGTGCCAGCAGCCGGGACTTCTATGGCTACACCTTC; D: NA; size: NA; J: TRBJ1-2; V: TRBV12-3/TRBV12-4
CDR3: CASSRPTGGVDLETQYF; DNA: TGTGCCAGCAGCCGACCTACTGGGGGGGTCGACTTAGAGACCCAGTACTTC; D: TRBD2; size: NA; J: TRBJ2-5; V: TRBV4-2
CDR3: CASSQAAGSGETQYF; DNA: TGTGCCAGCAGCCAAGCAGCCGGCAGCGGGGAGACCCAGTACTTC; D: NA; size: NA; J: TRBJ2-5; V: TRBV3-1/TRBV3-2
CDR3: CASSTGAGSPLHF; DNA: TGTGCCAGTAGTACCGGAGCAGGCTCACCCCTCCACTTT; D: NA; size: NA; J: TRBJ1-6; V: TRBV19
CDR3: CASSISSRSYEQYF; DNA: TGTGCCAGTAGTATATCGTCGCGGTCCTACGAGCAGTACTTC; D: NA; size: NA; J: TRBJ2-7; V: TRBV19
CDR3: CASSRDSGYSNQPQHF; DNA: TGTGCCAGCAGTCGGGACAGCGGCTATAGCAATCAGCCCCAGCATTTT; D: TRBD1; size: few; J: TRBJ1-5; V: TRBV6-6
CDR3: CASSLEANMNTEAFF; DNA: TGTGCCAGCAGCTTAGAGGCTAACATGAACACTGAAGCTTTCTTT; D: NA; size: NA; J: TRBJ1-1; V: TRBV7-6
CDR3: CASSLGAGEYQETQYF; DNA: TGCGCCAGCAGCTTGGGGGCGGGGGAGTACCAAGAGACCCAGTACTTC; D: TRBD2; size: NA; J: TRBJ2-5; V: TRBV5-1
CDR3: CASSPLRDSRKNQPQHF; DNA: TGTGCCAGCTCACCCCTCCGGGACAGCAGAAAGAATCAGCCCCAGCATTTT; D: TRBD1; size: NA; J: TRBJ1-5; V: TRBV18
CDR3: CASRLFSDEYEQYF; DNA: TGTGCAAGTCGCTTATTTTCAGACGAGTACGAGCAGTACTTC; D: NA; size: NA; J: TRBJ2-7; V: TRBV12-2